The 21 T cell receptor beta chains below all came from one sample that was sequenced in a study of cytomegalovirus exposure and HLA in healthy donors. Primers for the PCR totalled 60 Vbeta and 13 Jbeta. Using immunoSEQ multiplex PCR, the repertoire was profiled, and TCRdb retains in-frame clones only, with some absent. The sample contains more than 50,000 clones, roughly 74% of which appear only once. The sequenced sample consisted of PBMCs. All receptors derive from a woman aged 40 to 55 in good health and CMV-seropositive.

The rearrangement joins TRBV4-1 to TRBJ2-3; D might be TRBD2 (7 bases). Germline V lookup: CDR1 MGHRA, CDR2 YSYEKL. Between the trimmed V and J ends, which lost 3 bases and 1 base, there was a span of 23 bases. The length of the CDR3 is 19 residues. The CDR3 protein is CASSQGGRGADSRTDTQYF. The CDR3 DNA sequence: TGCGCCAGCAGCCAGGGTGGACGGGGGGCCGACTCTCGCACAGATACGCAGTATTTT.

Regarding this clone: A junction end diverges from the germline sequence, so it may reflect a read error. The CDR3: CAGSEGGVRAFF. For the CDR3, the DNA is TGTGCCGGCAGTGAGGGCGGGGTACGAGCTTTCTTT. The V call is TRBV6-1, the J call TRBJ1-1; D uncertain. The CDR3 is 12 amino acids. Per germline, CDR1 MNHNS and CDR2 SASEGT.

This sequence joins TRBV29-1 and TRBJ2-1; a weak D match, TRBD1 (6 bases). Germline V gene sequence: CDR1 SQVTM, CDR2 ANQGSEA. The V end lost 3 bases, the J end lost 7 bases, and 10 bases lay between the germline ends. This CDR3 has 12 amino acids. The CDR3 here is CSVDPGANEQFF. For the CDR3, the DNA is TGCAGCGTTGACCCAGGGGCGAATGAGCAGTTCTTC.

The chain recombines TRBV4-1 with TRBJ1-2, with D possibly being TRBD1 (5 bases). The CDR3 consists of 16 residues. The V end lost 4 bases, the J end lost 4 bases, and 19 bases lay between the germline ends. Germline CDR1 MGHRA, CDR2 YSYEKL. The chain's CDR3 is CASSPLGRAEGYGYTF. Written as DNA, the CDR3 is TGCGCCAGCAGCCCCCTCGGCAGGGCAGAAGGCTATGGCTACACCTTC.

The table lists this clone with a count of one. The chain has TRBV19 and TRBJ1-6; D is unclear. The CDR3 extends over 16 amino acids. Trimming shortened V by 5 bases and J by 8 bases, and 19 bases separated the two germline ends. Germline V CDR1 and CDR2: LNHDA, SQIVND (reference sequence). CDR3 residues: CASSSHGLPRDSPLHF. DNA of the CDR3: TGTGCCAGTAGTTCCCACGGGTTGCCGAGGGATTCACCCCTCCACTTT.

The genes are TRBV10-1 and TRBJ1-1, with D unresolved. Germline V gene sequence: CDR1 WNHNN, CDR2 SYGVQD (reference sequence). Trimming took 3 bases from V and 6 from J, leaving 14 bases between them. CDR3 length equals 14 residues. The chain's CDR3 is CASSDPGGKAEAFF. CDR3 coding DNA: TGCGCCAGCAGTGACCCCGGAGGGAAGGCTGAAGCTTTCTTT.

J is TRBJ2-2 and V is TRBV7-9; possible D gene TRBD2, 7 bases. The CDR3 totals 19 residues. Deletions cut 4 bases from V and 1 base from J, with 22 bases between. Germline V gene sequence: CDR1 SEHNR, CDR2 FQNEAQ (reference sequence). CDR3 sequence reads: CASSSPISGGRGNTGELFF. The DNA of the CDR3 is TGTGCCAGCAGCTCCCCCATCTCCGGGGGGCGGGGGAACACCGGGGAGCTGTTTTTT. Variable domain in full (rest from reference TRBV7-9 and TRBJ2-2): DTGVSQNPRHKITKRGQNVTFRCDPISEHNRLYWYRQTLGQGPEFLTYFQNEAQLEKSRLLSDRFSAERPKGSFSTLEIQRTEQGDSAMYLCASSSPISGGRGNTGELFFGEGSRLTVL.

In its sample, this clone was seen a few times. The chain has TRBV19 and TRBJ1-2; no clear D. Trimming shortened V by 6 bases and J by 2 bases, and 10 bases separated the two germline ends. The CDR3 loop spans 13 amino acids. Germline lookup yields CDR1 LNHDA and CDR2 SQIVND (reference sequence). Written as DNA, the CDR3 is TGTGCCAGTAGCCTGCCGGAGAACTATGGCTACACCTTC. This translates into CASSLPENYGYTF.

The V gene is TRBV9, the J gene TRBJ2-3; D is perhaps TRBD2 (6 bases). The V gene lost 0 bases and the J gene lost 1 base, with 9 bases spanning the gap. Per the germline V gene, CDR1 is SGDLS and CDR2 is YYNGEE. This CDR3 is built from 15 residues. CDR3 coding DNA: TGTGCCAGCAGCGTAGGGGACTTAGGCACAGATACGCAGTATTTT. This gives the protein CASSVGDLGTDTQYF.

J is TRBJ1-2 and V is TRBV29-1, with a weak D call TRBD1 (6 bases). The ends were cut back, 4 bases at V and 5 bases at J, with 17 bases in the middle. The CDR3 covers 14 residues. CDR1 is SQVTM, CDR2 ANQGSEA, per germline. This CDR3 reads CSVGQEEGVYGYTF. CDR3 DNA sequence: TGCAGCGTTGGACAGGAGGAAGGGGTTTATGGCTACACCTTC.

The V and J genes are TRBV4-2 and TRBJ2-6; D is unclear. CDR3 length: 15 amino acids. V was cut by 0 bases and J by 0 bases, with 3 bases left in between. The germline V gene encodes CDR1 LGHNA and CDR2 YNFKEQ. The CDR3 loop reads CASSQDNSGANVLTF. CDR3 DNA sequence: TGTGCCAGCAGCCAAGACAACTCTGGGGCCAACGTCCTGACTTTC.

The gene calls are TRBV27 and TRBJ1-2; no clear D. This CDR3 has 14 residues. The ends were cut back, 6 bases at V and 7 bases at J, with 18 bases in the middle. Germline loops: CDR1 MNHEY, CDR2 SMNVEV (reference sequence). In nucleotides, the CDR3 is TGTGCCAGCAGCTCCCCCCTCGGCGGGGTTGGCTACACCTTC. Its protein product is CASSSPLGGVGYTF.

The gene calls are TRBV7-3 and TRBJ1-1, with D possibly being TRBD1 (6 bases). Deletions cut 5 bases from V and 3 bases from J, with 19 bases between. Germline V gene sequence: CDR1 SGHTA, CDR2 FQGTGA. CDR3 length equals 16 residues. The CDR3 nucleotides read TGTGCCAGCAGCCCGGGGGGGGCGGGGGGGTACACTGAAGCTTTCTTT. This codes for CASSPGGAGGYTEAFF.

The V and J genes are TRBV10-3 and TRBJ1-1, with unresolved D. Germline V gene sequence: CDR1 ENHRY, CDR2 SYGVKD. Trimming left V 3 bases short and J 3 bases short, with 8 bases between. The CDR3 sequence is 13 residues long. The CDR3 region is CAISDRVDTEAFF. The CDR3 coding sequence is TGTGCCATCAGTGACCGGGTGGACACTGAAGCTTTCTTT.

The gene calls are TRBV14 and TRBJ2-3; possibly TRBD2 for D (6 bases). Germline CDR1 and CDR2: SGHDN and FVKESK. CDR3 size: 15 residues. V was pared by 6 bases and J by 3 bases, with 16 bases between. CDR3 in DNA: TGTGCCAGCAGTCCCCGGGGGTTTGGGACAGATACGCAGTATTTT. It specifies CASSPRGFGTDTQYF.

This clone was recorded a few times. This chain links TRBV15 with TRBJ1-2, with a possible D match to TRBD1 (5 bases). V gave up 8 bases and J gave up 6 bases, with 19 bases separating them. CDR3 length equals 14 residues. Looked up from germline, CDR1 is LNHNV and CDR2 is YYDKDF (reference sequence). The CDR3 protein is CATYELGSGDGYTF. DNA of the CDR3: TGTGCCACCTATGAATTGGGGTCGGGGGATGGCTACACCTTC.

The chain uses TRBV28 and TRBJ1-2, with TRBD1 matching 7 bases. The CDR3 is 12 amino acids. The trim removed 4 bases at V and 6 bases at J, leaving 2 bases unmatched. Per the germline V gene, CDR1 is MDHEN and CDR2 is SYDVKM. The CDR3 reads CASSSDRNGYTF. CDR3 nucleotides: TGTGCCAGCAGTTCGGACAGGAATGGCTACACCTTC.

This clone was counted a few times. The V gene is TRBV10-2, the J gene TRBJ1-1; 7 bases agree with TRBD1. CDR3 size: 16 residues. V gave up 2 bases and J gave up 5 bases; unmatched junction bases: 11. Per the germline V gene, CDR1 is WSHSY and CDR2 is SAAADI. The CDR3: CASSEIPPTGVTEAFF. In DNA form, the CDR3 reads TGCGCCAGCAGTGAGATACCCCCTACAGGGGTAACTGAAGCTTTCTTT.

The chain uses TRBV30 and TRBJ1-3; 11 bases are a match to TRBD1. V lost 3 bases, J lost 7 bases, and 2 bases stayed unmatched. Germline V gene sequence: CDR1 GTSNPN, CDR2 SVGIG (reference sequence). CDR3 length: 13 residues. DNA of the CDR3: TGTGCCTGGAGCCGGGACAGGGGGAACACCATATATTTT. Its translation: CAWSRDRGNTIYF.

The rearrangement links TRBV18 to TRBJ1-2, with 8 bases aligning to TRBD1. From germline, CDR1 is KGHSH and CDR2 LQKENI. This CDR3 region has 14 residues. Germline trimming cut 3 bases from V and 3 bases from J; bases unmatched to any gene: 3. The DNA of the CDR3 is TGTGCCAGCTCACCCGTGGACAGGGACTATGGCTACACCTTC. Encoded protein: CASSPVDRDYGYTF.

The chain has TRBV6-5 and TRBJ1-6; TRBD1 matches at 8 bases. The V gene's germline CDR1 is MNHEY and CDR2 SVGAGI. J was trimmed by 5 bases and V by 0 bases; bases with no gene match: 0. The CDR3 covers 15 residues. The DNA of the CDR3 is TGTGCCAGCAGTTACTCGACAGGGGATAATTCACCCCTCCACTTT. Its translation is CASSYSTGDNSPLHF.